The 7 T cell receptor beta chains given below trace back to one sample, sequenced in a study of identical twins. TCRdb re-called the 5' RACE reads through MiXCR, storing one row per CDR3 protein. The data show 250,000 to 350,000 distinct CDR3 sequences, roughly 9.8% seen once. These data are also associated with another study on yellow fever vaccine responses in identical twins.

Sequenced input: CD8+ T cells sorted from blood. These receptors were collected from a woman aged 18-30 years in good health.

J is TRBJ2-1 and V is TRBV7-9, with D tentatively TRBD2 (7 bases). This CDR3 is 11 amino acids long. Germline CDR1 is SEHNR and CDR2 is FQNEAQ (reference sequence). V shed 4 bases and J shed 12 bases, with 10 bases lying between them. The CDR3 spells CASSWEGGQFF. As DNA, the CDR3 is TGTGCCAGCAGCTGGGAGGGGGGGCAGTTCTTC.

This clonotype was picked up many times. The rearrangement uses TRBV7-9 and TRBJ2-7, with D possibly TRBD2 on 6 matching bases. V was trimmed by 2 bases and J by 2 bases, leaving 13 bases between them. The CDR3 covers 15 residues. CDR1 and CDR2 (germline): SEHNR, FQNEAQ (reference sequence). For the CDR3, the DNA is TGTGCCAGCAGCTTACCGGGAGAAATGACCTACGAGCAGTACTTC. Its translation is CASSLPGEMTYEQYF.

V usage is TRBV7-9 and J usage is TRBJ2-5, with D hard to call. The CDR3 totals 15 residues. Germline V CDR1 and CDR2: SEHNR, FQNEAQ (reference sequence). V was cut by 5 bases and J by 1 base, with 14 bases left in between. The CDR3 here is CASSPPGSSQETQYF. The CDR3 coding sequence is TGTGCCAGCAGCCCCCCTGGTTCGAGCCAAGAGACCCAGTACTTC.

This clonotype was seen a handful of times. The chain has TRBV28 and TRBJ2-7, with 9 bases lining up with TRBD2. The CDR3 extends over 16 amino acids. With V trimmed by 6 bases and J by 2 bases, 11 bases remained unmatched. Germline V gene sequence: CDR1 MDHEN, CDR2 SYDVKM. The CDR3 DNA reads TGTGCCAGCAGCCCTGGAGAACTAGCGGGCCCCTACGAGCAGTACTTC. Protein sequence: CASSPGELAGPYEQYF.

This clonotype was counted at least ten times. CDR3 sequence (DNA): TGTGCCAGCGCCGGCGAACCTGATTACGAGCAGTACTTC. It is translated as CASAGEPDYEQYF. The chain recombines TRBV10-3 with TRBJ2-7; no firm D call. The germline V gene encodes CDR1 ENHRY and CDR2 SYGVKD. The V gene lost 10 bases and the J gene lost 4 bases, with 17 bases spanning the gap. This CDR3 is built from 13 residues.

This clonotype was seen many times. This rearrangement joins TRBV6-2 or TRBV6-3 to TRBJ1-6, with a tentative D call TRBD1 (5 bases). Per germline, CDR1 MNHEY and CDR2 SVGEGT. The CDR3 runs to 17 residues. V was cut by 2 bases and J by 0 bases, with 11 bases left in between. As DNA, the CDR3 is TGTGCCAGCAGTTACGGGGGAACCGGCTCCTATAATTCACCCCTCCACTTT. Translated, it gives CASSYGGTGSYNSPLHF.

The chain combines TRBV20-1 with TRBJ1-4; 7 nucleotides match TRBD1. Trimming removed 6 bases from V and 5 bases from J; junction bases left unmatched: 9. This CDR3 comprises 14 residues. Per germline, CDR1 DFQATT and CDR2 SNEGSKA (reference sequence). CDR3 nucleotide sequence: TGCAGTGCGCAACACAGGGGCCGAAATGAAAAACTGTTTTTT. It codes for CSAQHRGRNEKLFF.